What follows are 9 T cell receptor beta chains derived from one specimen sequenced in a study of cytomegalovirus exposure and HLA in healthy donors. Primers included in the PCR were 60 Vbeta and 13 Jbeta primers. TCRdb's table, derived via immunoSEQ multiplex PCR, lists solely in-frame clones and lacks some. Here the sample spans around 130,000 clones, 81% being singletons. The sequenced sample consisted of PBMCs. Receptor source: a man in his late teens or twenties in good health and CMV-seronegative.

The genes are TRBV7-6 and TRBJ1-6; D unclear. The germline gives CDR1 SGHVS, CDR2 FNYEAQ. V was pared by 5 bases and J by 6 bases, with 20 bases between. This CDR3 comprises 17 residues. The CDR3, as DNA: TGTGCCAGCAGCCCGTTAATCGGACGGGAGATTAATTCACCCCTCCACTTT. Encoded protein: CASSPLIGREINSPLHF.

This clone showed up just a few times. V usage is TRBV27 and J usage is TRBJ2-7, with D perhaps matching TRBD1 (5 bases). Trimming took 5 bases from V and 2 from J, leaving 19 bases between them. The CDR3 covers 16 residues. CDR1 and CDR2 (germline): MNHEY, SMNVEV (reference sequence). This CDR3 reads CASSTFPPQATYEQYF. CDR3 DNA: TGTGCCAGCAGTACCTTCCCACCACAGGCTACCTACGAGCAGTACTTC.

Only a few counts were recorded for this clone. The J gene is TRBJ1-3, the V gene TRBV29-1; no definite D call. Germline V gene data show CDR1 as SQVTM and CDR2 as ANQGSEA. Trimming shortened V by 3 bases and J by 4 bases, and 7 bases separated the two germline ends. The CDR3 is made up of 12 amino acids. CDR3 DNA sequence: TGCAGCGTTGAGGGCGCGGGAAACACCATATATTTT. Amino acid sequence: CSVEGAGNTIYF.

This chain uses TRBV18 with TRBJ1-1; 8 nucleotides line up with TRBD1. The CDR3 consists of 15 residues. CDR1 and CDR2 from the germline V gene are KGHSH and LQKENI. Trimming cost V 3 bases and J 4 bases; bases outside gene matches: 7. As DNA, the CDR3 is TGTGCCAGCTCACCTGGGACAGGACGGAGCACTGAAGCTTTCTTT. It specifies CASSPGTGRSTEAFF.

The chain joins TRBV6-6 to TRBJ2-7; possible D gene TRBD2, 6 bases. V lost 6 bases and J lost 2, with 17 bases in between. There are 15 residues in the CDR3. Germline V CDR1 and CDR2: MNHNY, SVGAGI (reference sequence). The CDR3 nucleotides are TGTGCCAGCAGGTTAAACCTGGCGGGGCCCTACGAGCAGTACTTC. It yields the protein CASRLNLAGPYEQYF.

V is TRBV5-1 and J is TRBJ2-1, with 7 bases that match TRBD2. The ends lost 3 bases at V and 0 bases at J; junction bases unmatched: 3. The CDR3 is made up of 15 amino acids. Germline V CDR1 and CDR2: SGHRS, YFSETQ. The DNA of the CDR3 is TGCGCCAGCAGCTCTAGCGGAGACTCCTACAATGAGCAGTTCTTC. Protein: CASSSSGDSYNEQFF.

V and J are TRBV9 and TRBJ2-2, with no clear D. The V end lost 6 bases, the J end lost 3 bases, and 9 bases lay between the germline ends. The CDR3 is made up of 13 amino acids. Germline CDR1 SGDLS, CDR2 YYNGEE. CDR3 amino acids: CASMGDHTGELFF. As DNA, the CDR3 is TGTGCCAGCATGGGCGATCACACCGGGGAGCTGTTTTTT.

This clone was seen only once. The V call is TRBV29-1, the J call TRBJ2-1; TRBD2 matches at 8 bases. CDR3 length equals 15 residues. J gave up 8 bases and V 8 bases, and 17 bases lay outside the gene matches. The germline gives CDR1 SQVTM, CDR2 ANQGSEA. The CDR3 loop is CSTLHSGTRTHEQFF. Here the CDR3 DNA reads TGCAGCACGCTCCACTCCGGGACTAGGACCCATGAGCAGTTCTTC.

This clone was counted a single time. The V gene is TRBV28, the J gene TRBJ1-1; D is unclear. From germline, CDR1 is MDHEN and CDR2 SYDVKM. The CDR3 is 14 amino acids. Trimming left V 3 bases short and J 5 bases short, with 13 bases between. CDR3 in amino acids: CASSFGREGTEAFF. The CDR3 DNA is TGTGCCAGCAGTTTTGGGAGGGAGGGAACTGAAGCTTTCTTT. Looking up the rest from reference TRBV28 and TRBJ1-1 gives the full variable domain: DVKVTQSSRYLVKRTGEKVFLECVQDMDHENMFWYRQDPGLGLRLIYFSYDVKMKEKGDIPEGYSVSREKKERFSLILESASTNQTSMYLCASSFGREGTEAFFGQGTRLTVV.